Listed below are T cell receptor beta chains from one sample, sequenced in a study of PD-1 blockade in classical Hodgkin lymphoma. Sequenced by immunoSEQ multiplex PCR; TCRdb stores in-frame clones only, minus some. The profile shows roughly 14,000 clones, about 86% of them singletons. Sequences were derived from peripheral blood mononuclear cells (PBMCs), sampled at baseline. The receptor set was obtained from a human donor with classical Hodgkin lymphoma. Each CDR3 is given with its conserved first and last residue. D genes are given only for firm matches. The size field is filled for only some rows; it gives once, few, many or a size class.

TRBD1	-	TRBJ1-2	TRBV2	CASSGTGVGGYTF	TGTGCCAGTTCCGGGACAGGGGTGGGCGGCTACACCTTC
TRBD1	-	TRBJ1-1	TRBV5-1	CASSLGTGGKNTEAFF	TGCGCCAGCAGCTTGGGGACAGGGGGCAAGAACACTGAAGCTTTCTTT
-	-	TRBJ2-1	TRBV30	CAWSAASGNEQFF	TGTGCCTGGAGTGCGGCTTCCGGCAATGAGCAGTTCTTC
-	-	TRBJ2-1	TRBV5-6	CASSLRLWQGNEQFF	TGTGCCAGCAGCTTGCGGCTCTGGCAGGGCAATGAGCAGTTCTTC
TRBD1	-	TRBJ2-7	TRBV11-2	CASSLGDSPTYEQYF	TGTGCCAGCAGCTTAGGGGACAGTCCGACCTACGAGCAGTACTTC
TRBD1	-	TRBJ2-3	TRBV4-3	CASSQGDRLADTQYF	TGCGCCAGCAGCCAGGGGGACAGGCTGGCAGATACGCAGTATTTT
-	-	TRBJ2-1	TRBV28	CASSLPNDPYNEQFF	TGTGCCAGCAGTTTACCCAATGACCCCTACAATGAGCAGTTCTTC
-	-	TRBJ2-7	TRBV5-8	CASSLGYEQYF	TGTGCCAGCAGCTTGGGTTACGAGCAGTACTTC
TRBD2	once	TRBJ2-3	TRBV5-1	CASSLTSGGGDTQYF	TGCGCCAGCAGCTTGACTAGCGGGGGCGGGGATACGCAGTATTTT
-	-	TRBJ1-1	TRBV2	CASSGGGFDSYLRAFF	TGTGCCAGCAGTGGGGGGGGCTTTGACAGTTACCTACGAGCTTTCTTT
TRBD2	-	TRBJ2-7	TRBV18	CASSPPGLAGDEQYF	TGTGCCAGCTCACCACCGGGACTAGCGGGAGACGAGCAGTACTTC
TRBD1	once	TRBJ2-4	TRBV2	CASSQGQANIQYF	TGTGCCAGCAGTCAAGGACAGGCAAACATTCAGTACTTC
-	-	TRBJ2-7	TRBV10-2	CATSTGSYEQYF	TGCGCCACTTCGACTGGATCCTACGAGCAGTACTTC
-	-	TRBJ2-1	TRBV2	CASKDLLSPSGNEQFF	TGTGCCAGCAAAGATTTACTAAGCCCCTCGGGAAATGAGCAGTTCTTC
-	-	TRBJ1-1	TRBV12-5	CASEEGVGLGAFF	TGTGCTAGTGAGGAGGGGGTAGGTTTGGGCGCTTTCTTT
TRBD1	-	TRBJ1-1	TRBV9	CASSVGDRGGTEAFF	TGTGCCAGCAGCGTAGGGGACAGGGGGGGAACTGAAGCTTTCTTT
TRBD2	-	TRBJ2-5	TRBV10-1	CASSEWRTSGSQETQYF	TGCGCCAGCAGTGAGTGGAGGACTAGCGGGTCCCAAGAGACCCAGTACTTC
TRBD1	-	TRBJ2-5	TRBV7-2	CASSLGDRDWETQYF	TGTGCCAGCAGCTTAGGGGACAGGGATTGGGAGACCCAGTACTTC
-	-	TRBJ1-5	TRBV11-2	CASSLVRDQPQHF	TGTGCCAGCAGCTTAGTCAGGGATCAGCCCCAGCATTTT
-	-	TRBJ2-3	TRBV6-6	CASSYSPRISTDTQYF	TGTGCCAGCAGTTACAGCCCCCGTATAAGCACAGATACGCAGTATTTT
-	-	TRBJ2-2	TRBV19	CASSIGANTGELFF	TGTGCCAGTAGTATTGGAGCCAACACCGGGGAGCTGTTTTTT
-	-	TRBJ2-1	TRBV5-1	CASSLGKYNEQFF	TGCGCCAGCAGCTTGGGGAAGTACAATGAGCAGTTCTTC
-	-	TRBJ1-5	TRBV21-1	CASRDRFNQPQHF	TGTGCCAGCAGGGACAGGTTCAATCAGCCCCAGCATTTT
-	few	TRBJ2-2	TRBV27	CASSTRGTGELFF	TGTGCCAGCAGTACCCGAGGGACCGGGGAGCTGTTTTTT